This T cell receptor (beta chain) is from a study of T cell changes during pregnancy in multiple sclerosis. A few counts support this clone. Assay used: immunoSEQ multiplex PCR; TCRdb lists only in-frame clones, some missing. The repertoire holds about 100,000 clones, around 90% seen once, with over 2.5% in the top ten. The CDR3 runs 14 residues. V shed 1 base and J 7 bases; nucleotides not matched to a gene: 6. The germline V gene encodes CDR1 SGHVS and CDR2 FNYEAQ. The sequenced sample was peripheral blood, obtained in the second trimester of pregnancy. The receptor was derived from a female donor with multiple sclerosis, enrolled in a pregnancy study. V is TRBV7-6 and J is TRBJ1-2; 7 bases align to TRBD1. CDR3 amino acids: CASSLGIGGSGYTF. The CDR3 bases are TGTGCCAGCAGCTTAGGTATAGGGGGCAGTGGCTACACCTTC.